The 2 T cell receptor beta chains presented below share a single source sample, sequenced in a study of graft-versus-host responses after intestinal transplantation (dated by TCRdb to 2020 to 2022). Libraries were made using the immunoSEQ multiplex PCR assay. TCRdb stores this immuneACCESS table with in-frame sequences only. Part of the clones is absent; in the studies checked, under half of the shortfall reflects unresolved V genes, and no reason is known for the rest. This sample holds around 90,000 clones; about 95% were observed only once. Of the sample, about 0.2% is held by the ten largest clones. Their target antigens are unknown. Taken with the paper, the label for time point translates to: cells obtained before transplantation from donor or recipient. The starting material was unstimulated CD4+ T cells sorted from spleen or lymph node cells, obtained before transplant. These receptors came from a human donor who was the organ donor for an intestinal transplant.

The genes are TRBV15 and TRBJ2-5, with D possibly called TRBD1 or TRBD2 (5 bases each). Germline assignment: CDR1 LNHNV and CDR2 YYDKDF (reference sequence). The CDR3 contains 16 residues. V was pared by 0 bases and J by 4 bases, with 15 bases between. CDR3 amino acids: CATSRDSFGTTETQYF. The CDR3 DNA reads TGTGCCACCAGCAGAGATTCATTCGGGACGACAGAGACCCAGTACTTC.

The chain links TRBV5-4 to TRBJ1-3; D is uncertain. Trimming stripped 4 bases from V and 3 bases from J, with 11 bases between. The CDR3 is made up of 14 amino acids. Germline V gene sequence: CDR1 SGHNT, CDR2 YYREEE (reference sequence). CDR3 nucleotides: TGTGCCAGCAGCCCTCGGGGTATTGGAAACACCATATATTTT. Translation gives CASSPRGIGNTIYF.